This entry is about one T cell receptor beta chain. Its antigen remains unknown. The sample belongs to a study of T cells in Graves' hyperthyroidism and ophthalmopathy. Looking at the study overall: At the time of initial diagnosis and before any treatment, peripheral blood was collected.

From 10 ml of fresh peripheral blood, PBMCs were isolated. Study-wide results and caveats: Ophthalmopathy, which appeared later, was predicted by the model a median roughly 6.5 months before onset.

What was amplified from RNA transcripts were TCR beta CDR3 regions. An initial round of RT-PCR targeting the TCR CDR3 relied on the HTBI primer set. TCRdb reprocessed the multiplex PCR reads with MiXCR, giving one entry per CDR3 protein. The table has about 560,000 distinct CDR3 sequences, around 17% seen once. The germline gives CDR1 SGDLS, CDR2 YYNGEE. There are 17 residues in the CDR3. The V segment lost 0 bases and the J segment 6 bases; nucleotides outside the gene matches: 14. Sequencing used blood. This chain connects TRBV9 to TRBJ1-1; 7 bases align to TRBD1. This clonotype was sampled from a woman in her late teens or twenties with Graves' hyperthyroidism. CDR3 amino acids: CASSVDFPGQGVSEAFF. Here the CDR3 DNA reads TGTGCCAGCAGCGTAGATTTTCCGGGGCAGGGGGTATCTGAAGCTTTCTTT.